These 12 T cell receptor beta chains originate from one sample sequenced in a study of tumor-infiltrating lymphocytes in primary liver carcinoma. With a constant-region primer, TCR beta cDNA was made from 450 to 650 ng of total RNA. The TCR beta library was amplified through three nested multiplex PCR rounds in a modified ARM-PCR procedure. The two initial PCR rounds, about 9 cycles each, used TRBV1-TRBV30 forward and C-beta reverse primers. TCRdb independently ran MiXCR on the multiplex PCR reads; one entry per CDR3 protein. The sample holds some 190,000 distinct CDR3 sequences; about 60% are singletons and the top ten take approximately 65%. Out of unsorted whole blood came the blood RNA, and germline DNA was extracted as well. Material for sequencing was peripheral blood. These receptors all come from a man aged 35 to 55 with primary liver carcinoma and hepatitis B virus infection.

This chain connects TRBV6-1 to TRBJ2-5, with D perhaps matching TRBD1 or TRBD2 (5 bases each). The V end lost 6 bases, the J end lost 1 base, and 15 bases lay between the germline ends. The CDR3 runs 15 residues. The germline CDR1 and CDR2 sequences are MNHNS and SASEGT. CDR3 sequence (DNA): TGTGCCAGCAGGGTCCGGGACCAAACCCAAGAGACCCAGTACTTC. Residues: CASRVRDQTQETQYF.

The gene calls are TRBV6-2 or TRBV6-3 and TRBJ2-7; D possibly corresponds to TRBD2 (6 bases). Germline assignment: CDR1 MNHEY and CDR2 SVGEGT. Deletions cut 7 bases from V and 1 base from J, with 11 bases between. CDR3 length: 13 residues. The CDR3 coding sequence is TGTGCCAGCAAAGGTAGCGGATCCTACGAGCAGTACTTC. Protein product: CASKGSGSYEQYF.

This clonotype was found once. Possible read error: a much larger clone is one base away. V is TRBV5-1 and J is TRBJ2-7; 11 bases map to TRBD1. This CDR3 contains 14 residues. Germline loops: CDR1 SGHRS, CDR2 YFSETQ. After removal of 3 bases from V and 2 bases from J, the junction contained 1 base not matched to a gene. The CDR3, as DNA: TGCGCCAGCAGCTCGGGACAGGGGGCCTACGAGCAGTACTTC. Translation: CASSSGQGAYEQYF. Based on the CDR3 plus reference TRBV5-1 and TRBJ2-7, the full variable domain is KAGVTQTPRYLIKTRGQQVTLSCSPISGHRSVSWYQQTPGQGLQFLFEYFSETQRNKGNFPGRFSGRQFSNSRSEMNVSTLELGDSALYLCASSSGQGAYEQYFGPGTRLTVT.

The chain joins TRBV7-9 to TRBJ1-1, with 9 bases lining up with TRBD1. V shed 5 bases, J shed 6 bases, and the junction held 4 bases outside the gene matches. This CDR3 comprises 13 residues. Germline CDR1 SEHNR, CDR2 FQNEAQ (reference sequence). DNA of the CDR3: TGTGCCAGCAGCACGGGGACAGGGTCTGAAGCTTTCTTT. It encodes CASSTGTGSEAFF.

The rearrangement links TRBV12-3 or TRBV12-4 to TRBJ1-5, with D possibly TRBD1 on 6 matching bases. The CDR3 totals 15 residues. Trimming pared 5 bases from V and 9 bases from J, leaving 20 bases between. CDR3 region: CASSLGRGRGGPQHF. The DNA of the CDR3 is TGTGCCAGCAGTCTCGGACGGGGGCGCGGGGGGCCCCAGCATTTT.

A word on this clonotype: Mismatch with germline at one junction end may stem from a read error. This chain joins TRBV11-2 and TRBJ2-1; 12 bases align to TRBD2. Germline assignment: CDR1 SGHAT and CDR2 FQNNGV. CDR3 length equals 16 residues. CDR3 in amino acids: CGSSLERLAGVNEQFF. The CDR3 DNA reads TGTGGCAGCAGCTTAGAGAGACTAGCGGGAGTAAATGAGCAATTCTTC. The full variable domain, completed using reference TRBV11-2 and TRBJ2-1, is EAGVAQSPRYKIIEKRQSVAFWCNPISGHATLYWYQQILGQGPKLLIQFQNNGVVDDSQLPKDRFSAERLKGVDSTLKIQPAKLEDSAVYLCGSSLERLAGVNEQFFGPGTRLTVL.

About this clonotype: Its ends do not fully match the called genes, so a read error is possible. The V call is TRBV6-6, the J call TRBJ2-7; tentative D call: TRBD1 (5 bases). CDR1 is MNHNY and CDR2 is SVGAGI in the germline V gene (reference sequence). The CDR3 sequence is 14 residues long. The CDR3 coding sequence is TGTGCCAGCAATCTGGACACCACGTCCTACGGGCAGTACTTC. Encoded protein: CASNLDTTSYGQYF.

This clonotype was detected only a few times. The chain recombines TRBV7-9 with TRBJ2-1, with unresolved D. The CDR3 contains 14 residues. Germline V lookup: CDR1 SEHNR, CDR2 FQNEAQ (reference sequence). V lost 5 bases and J lost 1, with 9 bases in between. CDR3 protein: CASSLIQSYNEQFF. The CDR3 coding sequence is TGTGCCAGCAGCCTGATCCAGTCCTACAATGAGCAGTTCTTC.

This clonotype was found a few times. This rearrangement joins TRBV4-2 to TRBJ2-5; 10 nucleotides match TRBD2. J gave up 5 bases and V 0 bases, and 3 bases lay outside the gene matches. Germline CDR1 LGHNA, CDR2 YNFKEQ. The CDR3 covers 15 residues. The CDR3 protein is CASSQDGSGRETQYF. CDR3 sequence (DNA): TGTGCCAGCAGCCAAGATGGTAGCGGGAGGGAGACCCAGTACTTC.

As for this clonotype: A much larger clone lies one base from this, so it may be a read error. The V call is TRBV29-1, the J call TRBJ1-1; D remains unclear. CDR1 is SQVTM and CDR2 is ANQGSEA in the germline V gene. CDR3 size: 12 residues. In DNA form, the CDR3 reads TGCAGCATTGAGGGCAGCTACACTGAAGCTTTCTTT. Residues: CSIEGSYTEAFF.

The chain uses TRBV29-1 and TRBJ1-3; D is perhaps TRBD1 (6 bases). The ends were cut back, 3 bases at V and 7 bases at J, with 13 bases in the middle. The CDR3 spans 13 residues. CDR1 is SQVTM and CDR2 is ANQGSEA in the germline V gene. The CDR3 spells CSVDRIQGNTIYF. For the CDR3, the DNA is TGCAGCGTTGATCGGATCCAGGGGAACACCATATATTTT.

The rearrangement uses TRBV6-1 and TRBJ1-1; maybe TRBD1 (5 bases). The CDR3 is made up of 12 amino acids. Trimming cost V 3 bases and J 9 bases, with 11 bases left between them. Germline assignment: CDR1 MNHNS and CDR2 SASEGT. The CDR3 reads CASSDGGYQAFF. The DNA for the CDR3 is TGTGCCAGCAGTGATGGGGGGTATCAAGCTTTCTTT.